This passage covers 32 T cell receptor beta chains from one sample sequenced in a study of beta chain features in type 1 diabetes. TCRB transcripts that were expressed got sequenced, as all of the isolated RNA had been reverse transcribed. This table comes from immunoSEQ multiplex PCR, and its TCRdb copy is limited to in-frame clones, with some not included. The sample consists of 900,000 or so clones, under 20% of them appearing once. The sample comprised naive CD4+ T cells from blood. The receptor source for this set is a woman aged 18-30 years in good health.

This chain's CDR3 is CASSIIRAGNEQFF. CDR3 bases: TGTGCCAGTAGTATTATTAGGGCAGGGAATGAGCAGTTCTTC. The chain recombines TRBV19 with TRBJ2-1, with D perhaps matching TRBD1 (5 bases). Per germline, CDR1 LNHDA and CDR2 SQIVND (reference sequence). There are 14 residues in the CDR3. V dropped 3 bases and J dropped 7 bases, with 13 bases sitting between them. The variable domain in full, completed from reference TRBV19 and TRBJ2-1, reads DGGITQSPKYLFRKEGQNVTLSCEQNLNHDAMYWYRQDPGQGLRLIYYSQIVNDFQKGDIAEGYSVSREKKESFPLTVTSAQKNPTAFYLCASSIIRAGNEQFFGPGTRLTVL.

The chain joins TRBV6-1 to TRBJ2-4; a possible D gene is TRBD2 (5 bases). Trimming took 5 bases from V and 7 from J, leaving 18 bases between them. The germline V gene encodes CDR1 MNHNS and CDR2 SASEGT. The length of the CDR3 is 15 residues. The CDR3: CASSPPRSSGNIQYF. In DNA form, the CDR3 reads TGTGCCAGCAGTCCACCGCGGAGTTCGGGGAACATTCAGTACTTC.

J is TRBJ2-3 and V is TRBV14, with 8 bases lining up with TRBD1. Germline assignment: CDR1 SGHDN and CDR2 FVKESK. J gave up 3 bases and V 1 base, and 6 bases lay outside the gene matches. This CDR3 comprises 16 residues. The CDR3, as DNA: TGTGCCAGCAGCCAAGGGACAGGGTCTAGGACAGATACGCAGTATTTT. Translated: CASSQGTGSRTDTQYF.

This clone was picked up a small number of times. The rearrangement links TRBV19 to TRBJ2-3; D is undetermined. Germline assignment: CDR1 LNHDA and CDR2 SQIVND (reference sequence). The V end lost 5 bases, the J end lost 2 bases, and 8 bases lay between the germline ends. The CDR3 has 13 amino acids. CDR3 DNA sequence: TGTGCCAGTAGTGCCGGAACCACAGATACGCAGTATTTT. It yields the protein CASSAGTTDTQYF.

The chain joins TRBV19 to TRBJ2-7; the D call may be TRBD1 or TRBD2 (5 bases each). This CDR3 contains 15 residues. V lost 5 bases and J 3 bases, leaving 17 bases between the germline ends. Germline loops: CDR1 LNHDA, CDR2 SQIVND (reference sequence). The CDR3 DNA follows: TGTGCCAGTAGTTCTTCGTCAACGGGGCGCTACGAGCAGTACTTC. This sequence encodes CASSSSSTGRYEQYF.

This clone was counted between two and nine times. This chain uses TRBV28 with TRBJ2-2; 7 positions match TRBD2. Unmatched junction bases numbered 7, after V lost 7 bases and J lost 5 bases. The germline V gene has CDR1 MDHEN and CDR2 SYDVKM. The CDR3 runs to 14 residues. CDR3 in amino acids: CASTMGGRTGELFF. DNA of the CDR3: TGTGCCAGCACTATGGGAGGGAGGACCGGGGAGCTGTTTTTT.

This sequence joins TRBV18 and TRBJ2-2, with D perhaps TRBD2 (6 bases). V dropped 0 bases and J dropped 4 bases, with 9 bases sitting between them. The CDR3 has 15 residues. Germline-derived CDR1 and CDR2 are KGHSH and LQKENI. CDR3 DNA sequence: TGTGCCAGCTCACCACCGTGGGAGGTCACCGGGGAGCTGTTTTTT. This gives the protein CASSPPWEVTGELFF.

Notes on this clone: The identical CDR3 is also encoded by other nucleotide sequences in the sample. The chain's CDR3 is CSARRGGGYTF. The CDR3 region has the DNA TGCAGTGCTAGAAGAGGGGGCGGCTACACCTTC. The J gene is TRBJ1-2, the V gene TRBV20-1; TRBD1 matches 7 bases. There are 11 residues in the CDR3. Trimming took 2 bases from V and 8 from J; bases not matched to a gene: 2. Germline V gene sequence: CDR1 DFQATT, CDR2 SNEGSKA (reference sequence).

This chain uses TRBV2 with TRBJ1-5; D not resolved. The CDR3 runs to 13 residues. CDR1 and CDR2 from the germline V gene are SNHLY and FYNNEI. Between the trimmed V and J ends, which lost 5 bases and 6 bases, there was a span of 11 bases. The CDR3 bases are TGTGCCAGCAGTATGGGCCGGGCTCAGCCCCAGCATTTT. Translating gives CASSMGRAQPQHF.

This clone was recorded a few times. The chain joins TRBV2 to TRBJ1-5; TRBD1 might be the D (6 bases). The CDR3 runs to 15 residues. From germline, CDR1 is SNHLY and CDR2 FYNNEI. The V end was cut by 3 bases, the J end by 4 bases, with 13 bases between. The DNA for the CDR3 is TGTGCCAGCAGTGACGGGGGGGCTCCTAATCAGCCCCAGCATTTT. Translated: CASSDGGAPNQPQHF.

This clone was seen only a few times. This same CDR3 is encoded by further DNA sequences in the sample. The chain couples TRBV18 to TRBJ2-7; TRBD1 aligns across 11 bases. Per the germline V gene, CDR1 is KGHSH and CDR2 is LQKENI. The CDR3 totals 14 residues. Trimming removed 3 bases from V and 4 bases from J; junction bases left unmatched: 2. The CDR3 here is CASSPGQGAYEQYF. The CDR3 region has the DNA TGTGCCAGCTCACCCGGACAGGGGGCTTACGAGCAGTACTTC. Full variable domain (missing parts from reference TRBV18 and TRBJ2-7): NAGVMQNPRHLVRRRGQEARLRCSPMKGHSHVYWYRQLPEEGLKFMVYLQKENIIDESGMPKERFSAEFPKEGPSILRIQQVVRGDSAAYFCASSPGQGAYEQYFGPGTRLTVT.

J is TRBJ2-7 and V is TRBV10-3, with TRBD2 as a possible D gene (5 bases). Trimming cost V 0 bases and J 2 bases, with 5 bases left between them. Per germline, CDR1 ENHRY and CDR2 SYGVKD. The CDR3 is 13 residues long. DNA for the CDR3: TGTGCCATCAGTGAGTCCGGGGCCTACGAGCAGTACTTC. It yields the protein CAISESGAYEQYF.

This clone was detected only a few times. The chain combines TRBV28 with TRBJ1-2; TRBD1 might be the D (5 bases). Trimming stripped 3 bases from V and 2 bases from J, with 7 bases between. Germline lookup yields CDR1 MDHEN and CDR2 SYDVKM. This CDR3 is built from 13 residues. The CDR3 protein is CASSLYRNYGYTF. DNA for the CDR3: TGTGCCAGCAGTTTGTACAGGAACTATGGCTACACCTTC.

About this clone: Sequence at one end of the junction differs from germline and may be a read error. The CDR3 bases are TGTGCCAGCAGTGCGGGACTAGCGGAGGACTTC. This encodes CASSAGLAEDF. The chain uses TRBV5-4 and TRBJ2-5, with 11 bases identical to TRBD2. The length of the CDR3 is 11 residues. CDR1 SGHNT and CDR2 YYREEE come from the germline V gene (reference sequence).

This clone came up a few times. Other DNA sequences in the sample encode the same CDR3. The chain links TRBV7-3 to TRBJ2-1; D unresolved. Per germline, CDR1 SGHTA and CDR2 FQGTGA. There are 14 residues in the CDR3. Trimming took off 5 bases at V and 0 bases at J, with 8 bases between the two ends. The CDR3 nucleotides are TGTGCCAGCAGCCCGTCCGGCTCCTACAATGAGCAGTTCTTC. Its translation: CASSPSGSYNEQFF.

The rearrangement links TRBV7-9 to TRBJ1-2, with D possibly matching TRBD1 (5 bases). The ends were cut back, 4 bases at V and 8 bases at J, with 14 bases in the middle. CDR1 SEHNR and CDR2 FQNEAQ come from the germline V gene (reference sequence). The CDR3 spans 13 residues. CDR3 nucleotides: TGTGCCAGCAGCTGGGACGGGGTGGGAGGCTACACCTTC. Amino acids: CASSWDGVGGYTF.

The table lists this clone with a few counts. V and J are TRBV7-3 and TRBJ2-1; TRBD2 matches 7 bases. Germline CDR1 and CDR2: SGHTA and FQGTGA. V lost 0 bases to trimming and J lost 5 bases; unmatched junction nucleotides: 10. The CDR3 totals 17 residues. CDR3 in amino acids: CASSLTAGAGRDNEQFF. The CDR3 DNA reads as TGTGCCAGCAGCTTAACGGCGGGAGCAGGGAGAGACAATGAGCAGTTCTTC.

This clone was observed a few times. This chain connects TRBV7-6 to TRBJ2-1, with D possibly TRBD1 on 6 matching bases. Germline loops: CDR1 SGHVS, CDR2 FNYEAQ. The ends were cut back, 5 bases at V and 5 bases at J, with 31 bases in the middle. The CDR3 consists of 20 residues. Here the CDR3 reads CASSPVSAGANSAQNNEQFF. Here the CDR3 DNA reads TGTGCCAGCAGCCCGGTGTCGGCAGGGGCCAACTCCGCTCAAAACAATGAGCAGTTCTTC.

The chain has TRBV10-3 and TRBJ2-3, with D perhaps matching TRBD2 (5 bases). The CDR3 is 15 residues long. Germline V gives CDR1 ENHRY, CDR2 SYGVKD. V was cut by 7 bases and J by 4 bases, with 18 bases left in between. The CDR3 DNA reads as TGTGCCATCATTATTGACCCTCTGAGGGCAGATACGCAGTATTTT. Residues: CAIIIDPLRADTQYF.

The table lists this clone with a few counts. The rearrangement joins TRBV5-4 to TRBJ1-2; unclear D gene. V was shortened by 0 bases and J by 0 bases, with 6 bases between the two germline ends. The CDR3 is 14 residues long. Germline V gene lookup returns CDR1 SGHNT and CDR2 YYREEE (reference sequence). CDR3 sequence (DNA): TGTGCCAGCAGCTTGGGGGGAGCTAACTATGGCTACACCTTC. Its protein is CASSLGGANYGYTF.

The V call is TRBV4-2, the J call TRBJ2-3, with D maybe TRBD2 (6 bases). Trimming pared 4 bases from V and 4 bases from J, leaving 12 bases between. Germline V gene sequence: CDR1 LGHNA, CDR2 YNFKEQ. The CDR3 spans 14 residues. The CDR3 loop is CASSPGGRADTQYF. DNA of the CDR3: TGTGCCAGCAGCCCTGGAGGGAGAGCAGATACGCAGTATTTT.

The chain links TRBV10-3 to TRBJ1-1; D is unclear. Germline CDR1 ENHRY, CDR2 SYGVKD. Trimming removed 10 bases at V and 0 bases at J, with 15 bases between. This CDR3 region has 14 residues. The CDR3 nucleotides are TGTGCCACCAACCCGGATAACATGAACACTGAAGCTTTCTTT. Translation: CATNPDNMNTEAFF.

The CDR3 loop is CASSVGGINEQFF. Written as DNA, the CDR3 is TGTGCCAGCAGCGTTGGCGGGATCAATGAGCAGTTCTTC. The J gene is TRBJ2-1, the V gene TRBV11-2, with TRBD2 as a possible D gene (6 bases). CDR3 length: 13 residues. V was shortened by 5 bases and J by 6 bases, with 11 bases between the two germline ends. Germline V gives CDR1 SGHAT, CDR2 FQNNGV.

This clone was counted between two and nine times. CDR3 sequence reads: CASSSLGGRNQPQHF. The CDR3 bases are TGTGCCAGCAGTTCATTAGGGGGGCGGAATCAGCCCCAGCATTTT. The V call is TRBV27, the J call TRBJ1-5; possibly TRBD1 for D (6 bases). Germline assignment: CDR1 MNHEY and CDR2 SMNVEV (reference sequence). The CDR3 covers 15 residues. The germline V and J ends were trimmed by 4 bases and 4 bases, with 14 bases remaining between them.

This clone was seen a handful of times. The chain combines TRBV25-1 with TRBJ2-3; D not resolved. The ends were cut back, 1 base at V and 0 bases at J, with 5 bases in the middle. CDR1 MGHDK and CDR2 SYGVNS come from the germline V gene. CDR3 size: 14 residues. Here the CDR3 reads CASSEWSSTDTQYF. CDR3 coding DNA: TGTGCCAGCAGTGAATGGAGCAGCACAGATACGCAGTATTTT. The entire variable domain, with the rest obtained from reference TRBV25-1 and TRBJ2-3, is as follows: EADIYQTPRYLVIGTGKKITLECSQTMGHDKMYWYQQDPGMELHLIHYSYGVNSTEKGDLSSESTVSRIRTEHFPLTLESARPSHTSQYLCASSEWSSTDTQYFGPGTRLTVL.

In this sample, this clone turned up a few times. V usage is TRBV7-6 and J usage is TRBJ1-1; tentatively, D is TRBD1 (6 bases). The germline V and J ends were trimmed by 5 bases and 0 bases, with 25 bases remaining between them. CDR3 length: 19 amino acids. Per germline, CDR1 SGHVS and CDR2 FNYEAQ. DNA of the CDR3: TGTGCCAGCAGCCGGCGACCTGCGGGGCAGGGGTCCATGAACACTGAAGCTTTCTTT. Its translation: CASSRRPAGQGSMNTEAFF.

The J gene is TRBJ2-1, the V gene TRBV2; TRBD2 matches 9 bases. This CDR3 has 16 amino acids. Germline V gene sequence: CDR1 SNHLY, CDR2 FYNNEI. V lost 5 bases and J lost 6; bases outside the gene matches: 11. The CDR3 loop is CASSPLGSGSINEQFF. The CDR3 nucleotides are TGTGCCAGCAGTCCCCTTGGTAGCGGGAGTATCAATGAGCAGTTCTTC.

V and J are TRBV5-6 and TRBJ2-1; 12 bases agree with TRBD2. Germline lookup yields CDR1 SGHDT and CDR2 YYEEEE. The V gene end was trimmed by 4 bases and the J gene end by 5 bases; junction bases not matched to a gene: 10. The CDR3 consists of 17 residues. The chain's CDR3 is CASSVKPGLAGHNEQFF. DNA of the CDR3: TGTGCCAGCAGCGTGAAACCGGGACTAGCGGGCCACAATGAGCAGTTCTTC.

This clone showed up just a few times. The gene calls are TRBV7-9 and TRBJ2-1; 9 nucleotides match TRBD2. Unmatched junction bases numbered 3, after V lost 3 bases and J lost 6 bases. This CDR3 contains 14 residues. Germline V gene data show CDR1 as SEHNR and CDR2 as FQNEAQ (reference sequence). The CDR3 sequence is CASSFSGSFNEQFF. Written as DNA, the CDR3 is TGTGCCAGCAGCTTTAGCGGGAGTTTCAATGAGCAGTTCTTC.

V gene TRBV5-4 combines with J gene TRBJ2-7, with TRBD2 matching 15 bases. The CDR3 is made up of 16 amino acids. Looked up from germline, CDR1 is SGHNT and CDR2 is YYREEE (reference sequence). V lost 4 bases, J lost 6 bases, and 8 bases stayed unmatched. The CDR3 coding sequence is TGTGCCAGCAGCGCGGGACTAGCGGGAGGAGGGGGCGAGCAGTACTTC. Its translation: CASSAGLAGGGGEQYF.

This clone appeared a few times. The chain carries TRBV7-2 and TRBJ2-1; 7 nucleotides match TRBD1. Trimming at V came to 5 bases and at J to 4 bases, leaving 8 bases not matched to a gene. The CDR3 consists of 15 residues. CDR1 and CDR2 (germline): SGHTA, FQGNSA. This CDR3 is CASSDYRGPYNEQFF. The DNA of the CDR3 is TGTGCCAGCAGCGATTACAGGGGACCTTACAATGAGCAGTTCTTC. The entire variable domain, with the rest obtained from reference TRBV7-2 and TRBJ2-1, is as follows: GAGVSQSPSNKVTEKGKDVELRCDPISGHTALYWYRQSLGQGLEFLIYFQGNSAPDKSGLPSDRFSAERTGGSVSTLTIQRTQQEDSAVYLCASSDYRGPYNEQFFGPGTRLTVL.

The chain couples TRBV27 to TRBJ2-4; TRBD2 matches 9 bases. The ends lost 6 bases at V and 9 bases at J; junction bases unmatched: 21. The CDR3 loop spans 18 amino acids. The V gene's germline CDR1 is MNHEY and CDR2 SMNVEV (reference sequence). For the CDR3, the DNA is TGTGCCAGCAGCCCACTTAGCGGGAGAAGTCTACCTCCGAGCATTCAGTACTTC. It specifies CASSPLSGRSLPPSIQYF.